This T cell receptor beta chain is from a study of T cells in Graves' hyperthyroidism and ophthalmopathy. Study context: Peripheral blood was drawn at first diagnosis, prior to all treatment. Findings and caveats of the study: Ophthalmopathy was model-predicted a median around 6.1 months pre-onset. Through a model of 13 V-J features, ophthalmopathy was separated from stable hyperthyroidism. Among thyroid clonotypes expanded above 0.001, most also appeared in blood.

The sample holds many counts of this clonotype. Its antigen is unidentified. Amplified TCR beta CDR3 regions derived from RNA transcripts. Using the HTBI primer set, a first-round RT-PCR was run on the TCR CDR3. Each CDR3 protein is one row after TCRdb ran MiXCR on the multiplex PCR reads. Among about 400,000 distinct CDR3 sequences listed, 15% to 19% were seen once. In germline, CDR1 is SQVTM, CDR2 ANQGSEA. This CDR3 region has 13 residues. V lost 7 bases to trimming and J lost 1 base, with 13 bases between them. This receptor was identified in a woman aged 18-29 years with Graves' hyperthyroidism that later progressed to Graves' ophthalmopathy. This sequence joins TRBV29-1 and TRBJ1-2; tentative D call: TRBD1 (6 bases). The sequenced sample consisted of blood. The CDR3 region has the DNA TGCAGCGGCGAGACAGGAGATAACTATGGCTACACCTTC. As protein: CSGETGDNYGYTF.